A single sample gave rise to the 17 T cell receptor beta chains below, sequenced in a study of blood T cells in healthy people across ages. Next came a second PCR, run for 7 to 11 cycles, which used a sample-barcoded 5' primer along with a J-beta primer mix. Via MiXCR, TCRdb re-called the 5' RACE reads, giving one row per CDR3 protein. The repertoire has 380,000 or so distinct CDR3 sequences, 52% of them found once; the top ten carry 45% to 65%. Sequencing used blood. The source is a man aged 60 to 69 in good health.

This clonotype was counted a few times. V is TRBV20-1 and J is TRBJ2-6; no reliable D call. V dropped 1 base and J dropped 3 bases, with 13 bases sitting between them. The CDR3 totals 16 residues. Germline CDR1 reads DFQATT; CDR2 reads SNEGSKA (reference sequence). The CDR3 sequence: CSARVTELGGANVLTF. The CDR3 coding sequence is TGCAGTGCTAGAGTCACGGAGCTCGGTGGGGCCAACGTCCTGACTTTC.

The chain links TRBV20-1 to TRBJ1-6, with 10 positions matching TRBD1. The germline gives CDR1 DFQATT, CDR2 SNEGSKA (reference sequence). V shed 5 bases, J shed 6 bases, and the junction held 10 bases outside the gene matches. There are 16 residues in the CDR3. The CDR3 DNA follows: TGCAGTGCTCGGACAGGGGGTCCTCAAACTAATTCACCCCTCCACTTT. This sequence encodes CSARTGGPQTNSPLHF.

The chain carries TRBV29-1 and TRBJ2-5, with D tentatively TRBD2 (7 bases). Near its end, the DNA agrees better with TRBJ2-7, so the J call may be wrong. Germline V gene data show CDR1 as SQVTM and CDR2 as ANQGSEA. There are 16 residues in the CDR3. CDR3 DNA sequence: TGCAGCGTAAACCTCCCGGGGGGCGCGTGGGGCTACGAGCAGTACTTC. Its translation: CSVNLPGGAWGYEQYF.

This clonotype was seen at least ten times. The chain employs TRBV3-1 and TRBJ2-7; D not certain. CDR1 LGHDT and CDR2 YNNKEL come from the germline V gene (reference sequence). The CDR3 consists of 14 residues. Trimming pared 1 base from V and 2 bases from J, leaving 9 bases between. CDR3 DNA: TGTGCCAGCAGCCAAGCCCGTTACACCTACGAGCAGTACTTC. Residues: CASSQARYTYEQYF.

The chain carries TRBV4-2 and TRBJ1-2, with TRBD1 matching 10 bases. This CDR3 has 15 residues. V lost 5 bases, J lost 7 bases, and 10 bases stayed unmatched. Germline-derived CDR1 and CDR2 are LGHNA and YNFKEQ. The CDR3 DNA reads as TGTGCCAGCAGCGCGGGACAGGGGAAGGCTTGTGGCTACACCTTC. This gives the protein CASSAGQGKACGYTF.

J is TRBJ2-1 and V is TRBV20-1; no clear D. This CDR3 is 15 amino acids long. Per the germline V gene, CDR1 is DFQATT and CDR2 is SNEGSKA (reference sequence). V was pared by 5 bases and J by 5 bases, with 19 bases between. CDR3 loop: CSAPRPAKPNNEQFF. Here the CDR3 DNA reads TGCAGTGCTCCAAGGCCGGCAAAACCTAACAATGAGCAGTTCTTC.

This clonotype was found once. V gene TRBV29-1 combines with J gene TRBJ2-3; tentatively, D is TRBD2 (6 bases). The V gene's germline CDR1 is SQVTM and CDR2 ANQGSEA. V was cut by 6 bases and J by 0 bases, with 16 bases left in between. This CDR3 has 15 residues. The CDR3 DNA follows: TGCAGCGTCGAGGGGCCTGGGAGGAGCACAGATACGCAGTATTTT. It encodes CSVEGPGRSTDTQYF.

The chain carries TRBV4-2 and TRBJ2-1, with a possible D match to TRBD1 (5 bases). The V and J ends lost 1 base and 6 bases respectively, with 13 bases between them. Germline V gene lookup returns CDR1 LGHNA and CDR2 YNFKEQ. CDR3 length: 15 amino acids. The CDR3 coding sequence is TGTGCCAGCAGCCAAGCTGGCCCTAGGGGCAATGAGCAGTTCTTC. This translates into CASSQAGPRGNEQFF.

For the CDR3, the DNA is TGCGCCAGCAGCCAAGATAGGAACCGGGACATTCAGTACTTC. Its protein product is CASSQDRNRDIQYF. V and J are TRBV4-1 and TRBJ2-4; no firm D call. V was pared by 0 bases and J by 8 bases, with 11 bases between. CDR3 size: 14 residues. Germline assignment: CDR1 MGHRA and CDR2 YSYEKL.

The chain carries TRBV6-2 or TRBV6-3 and TRBJ1-5, with 7 positions matching TRBD1. Germline CDR1 MNHEY, CDR2 SVGEGT. Trimming took 2 bases from V and 6 from J; bases not matched to a gene: 1. The CDR3 is made up of 13 amino acids. For the CDR3, the DNA is TGTGCCAGCAGTTACAGGGGGCCTCAGCCCCAGCATTTT. This codes for CASSYRGPQPQHF.

The CDR3 DNA reads TGTGCCAGCTCAACCCGGCTGAATCAAGAGACCCAGTACTTC. Residues: CASSTRLNQETQYF. The V call is TRBV18, the J call TRBJ2-5; D gene unclear. The CDR3 is 14 amino acids. Germline values: CDR1 KGHSH, CDR2 LQKENI. The ends were cut back, 5 bases at V and 2 bases at J, with 12 bases in the middle.

This chain links TRBV27 with TRBJ2-7; tentatively, D is TRBD1 (5 bases). Trimming removed 4 bases at V and 0 bases at J, with 7 bases between. Germline CDR1 and CDR2: MNHEY and SMNVEV (reference sequence). The CDR3 loop spans 13 amino acids. The CDR3 region is CASSYRNSYEQYF. The CDR3 region has the DNA TGTGCCAGCAGTTACAGGAACTCCTACGAGCAGTACTTC.

J is TRBJ1-1 and V is TRBV7-9, with 7 bases that match TRBD1. CDR1 is SEHNR and CDR2 is FQNEAQ in the germline V gene (reference sequence). V trimming: 5 bases; J trimming: 4 bases; junction bases outside the gene matches: 7. This CDR3 is 14 amino acids long. The CDR3 DNA is TGTGCCAGCAGCCCCAGTTCAGGGGGCACTGAAGCTTTCTTT. Its protein is CASSPSSGGTEAFF.

This clonotype has only one observation. The rearrangement joins TRBV5-6 to TRBJ1-2; 7 bases align to TRBD1. The J segment lost 8 bases and the V segment lost 4 bases, leaving 8 bases of the junction unmatched. The CDR3 runs to 13 residues. The germline CDR1 and CDR2 sequences are SGHDT and YYEEEE. In DNA, the CDR3 is TGTGCCAGCAGCGCGACAGGGTTGCAGGGCTACACCTTC. Translated, it gives CASSATGLQGYTF.

The chain has TRBV29-1 and TRBJ1-2, with 8 bases identical to TRBD1. Unmatched junction bases numbered 13, after V lost 7 bases and J lost 6 bases. This CDR3 region has 14 residues. The V gene's germline CDR1 is SQVTM and CDR2 ANQGSEA. The CDR3 nucleotides read TGCAGCGCCAGCCGCGGACAGGGCATAGATGGCTACACCTTC. Encoded protein: CSASRGQGIDGYTF.

The genes are TRBV20-1 and TRBJ2-1, with 8 bases lining up with TRBD2. The CDR3 length is 15 residues. Losses at the gene ends were 4 bases for V and 6 bases for J; bases not matched to a gene: 11. CDR1 is DFQATT, CDR2 SNEGSKA, per germline (reference sequence). This CDR3 reads CSAMAGLSGGNEQFF. The CDR3 bases are TGCAGTGCTATGGCCGGACTAAGCGGGGGCAATGAGCAGTTCTTC.

The rearrangement joins TRBV20-1 to TRBJ2-1; TRBD2 agrees at 13 bases. Germline-derived CDR1 and CDR2 are DFQATT and SNEGSKA (reference sequence). The CDR3 runs 15 residues. The V and J ends lost 6 bases and 10 bases, in that order; junction bases with no gene match: 12. CDR3 sequence: CSAIRTSGGVGEQFF. The DNA for the CDR3 is TGCAGTGCCATTCGGACTAGCGGGGGTGTCGGGGAGCAGTTCTTC.